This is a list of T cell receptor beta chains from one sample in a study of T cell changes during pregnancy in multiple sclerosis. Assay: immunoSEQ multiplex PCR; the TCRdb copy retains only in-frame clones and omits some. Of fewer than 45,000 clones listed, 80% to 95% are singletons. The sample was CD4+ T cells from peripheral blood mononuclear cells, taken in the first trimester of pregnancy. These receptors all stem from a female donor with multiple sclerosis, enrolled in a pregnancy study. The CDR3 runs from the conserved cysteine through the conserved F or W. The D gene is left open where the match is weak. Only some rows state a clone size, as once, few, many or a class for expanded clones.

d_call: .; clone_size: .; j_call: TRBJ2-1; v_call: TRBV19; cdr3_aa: CASSVGGDSYNEQFF; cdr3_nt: TGTGCCAGTAGTGTAGGCGGAGACTCCTACAATGAGCAGTTCTTC
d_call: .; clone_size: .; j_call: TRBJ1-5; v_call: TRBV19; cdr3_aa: CATSAGAVLNQPQHF; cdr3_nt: TGTGCCACCTCAGCGGGCGCGGTATTGAATCAGCCCCAGCATTTT
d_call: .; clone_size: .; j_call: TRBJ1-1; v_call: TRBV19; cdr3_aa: CASSIQNTEAFF; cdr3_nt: TGTGCCAGTAGTATACAAAACACTGAAGCTTTCTTT
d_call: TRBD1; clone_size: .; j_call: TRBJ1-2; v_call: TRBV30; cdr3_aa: CAWSVPLRTGIF; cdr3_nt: TGTGCCTGGAGTGTACCCCTTAGGACAGGTATCTTC
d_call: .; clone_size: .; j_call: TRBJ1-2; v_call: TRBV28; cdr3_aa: CASSLTERYYGYTF; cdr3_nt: TGTGCCAGCAGTTTGACAGAGAGATACTATGGCTACACCTTC
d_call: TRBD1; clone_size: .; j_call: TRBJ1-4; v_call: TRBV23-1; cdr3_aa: CASSQTLTGCNEKLFF; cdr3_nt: TGCGCCAGCAGTCAAACCTTGACAGGGTGTAACGAAAAACTGTTTTTT
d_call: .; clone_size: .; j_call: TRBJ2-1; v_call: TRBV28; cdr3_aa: CASSYLRSSYNEQFF; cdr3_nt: TGTGCCAGCAGTTACCTTCGGAGCTCCTACAATGAGCAGTTCTTC
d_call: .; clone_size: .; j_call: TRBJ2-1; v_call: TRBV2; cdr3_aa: CATGLYNEQFF; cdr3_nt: TGTGCCACCGGACTTTACAATGAGCAGTTCTTC
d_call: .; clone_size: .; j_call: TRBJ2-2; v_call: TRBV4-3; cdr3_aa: CASSFRGSGELFF; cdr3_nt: TGCGCCAGCAGCTTCCGAGGGAGCGGGGAGCTGTTTTTT
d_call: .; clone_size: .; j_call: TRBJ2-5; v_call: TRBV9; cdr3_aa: CASSDRTETQYF; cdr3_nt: TGTGCCAGCAGCGACAGAACGGAGACCCAGTACTTC
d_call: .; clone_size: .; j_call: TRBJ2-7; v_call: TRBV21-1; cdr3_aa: CASSKEAGTGTYEQYF; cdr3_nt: TGTGCCAGCAGCAAAGAGGCCGGGACAGGGACCTACGAGCAGTACTTC
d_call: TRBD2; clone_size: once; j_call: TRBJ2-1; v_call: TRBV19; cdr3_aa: CASARLAGGYNEQFF; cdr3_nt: TGTGCCAGTGCTAGACTAGCGGGAGGTTACAATGAGCAGTTCTTC
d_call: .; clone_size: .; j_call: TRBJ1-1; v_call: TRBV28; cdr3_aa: CASRLTGGAFF; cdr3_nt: TGTGCCAGCAGATTGACGGGGGGAGCTTTCTTT
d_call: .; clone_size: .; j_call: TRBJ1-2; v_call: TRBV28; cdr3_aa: CASSRNRPYYGYTF; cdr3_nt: TGTGCCAGCAGTAGGAACAGACCCTACTATGGCTACACCTTC
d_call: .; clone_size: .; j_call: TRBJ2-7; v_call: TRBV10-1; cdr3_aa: CASTPPRVESSYEQYF; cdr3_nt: TGCGCCAGCACCCCCCCCCGGGTGGAGAGCTCCTACGAGCAGTACTTC
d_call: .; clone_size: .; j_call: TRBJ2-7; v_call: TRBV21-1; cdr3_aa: CASSPLAVHSYEQYF; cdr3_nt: TGTGCCAGCAGCCCCCTAGCGGTTCACTCCTACGAGCAGTACTTC
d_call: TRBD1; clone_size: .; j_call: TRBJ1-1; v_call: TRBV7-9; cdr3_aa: CASSRSTTGVRTEAFF; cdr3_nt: TGTGCCAGCAGCCGTTCTACTACAGGGGTAAGGACTGAAGCTTTCTTT
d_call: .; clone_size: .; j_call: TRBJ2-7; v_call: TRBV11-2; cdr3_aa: CASSTTSGGYEQYF; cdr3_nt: TGTGCCAGCAGCACGACTAGTGGGGGCTACGAGCAGTACTTC
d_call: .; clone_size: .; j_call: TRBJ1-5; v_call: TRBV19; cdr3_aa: CASSIQGQPQHF; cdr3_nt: TGTGCCAGTAGTATCCAGGGGCAGCCCCAGCATTTT
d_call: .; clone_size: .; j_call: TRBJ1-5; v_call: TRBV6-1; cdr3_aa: CASTGDTGYQPQHF; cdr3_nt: TGTGCCAGCACCGGCGACACCGGCTATCAGCCCCAGCATTTT
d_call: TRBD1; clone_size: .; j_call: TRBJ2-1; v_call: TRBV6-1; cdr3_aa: CASGRDRGLNEQFF; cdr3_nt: TGTGCCAGCGGCCGGGACAGGGGTTTAAATGAGCAGTTCTTC
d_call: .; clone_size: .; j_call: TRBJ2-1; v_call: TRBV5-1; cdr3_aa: CASSPGVYNEQFF; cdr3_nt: TGCGCCAGCAGCCCGGGGGTCTACAATGAGCAGTTCTTC
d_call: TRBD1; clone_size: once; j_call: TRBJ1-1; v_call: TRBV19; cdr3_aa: CASSTTGAAFFTEAFF; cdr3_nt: TGTGCCAGTAGTACAACAGGGGCTGCTTTCTTCACTGAAGCTTTCTTT
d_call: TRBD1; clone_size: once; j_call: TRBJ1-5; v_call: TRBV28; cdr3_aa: CASSTRDRVSNSNQPQHF; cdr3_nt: TGTGCCAGCAGTACAAGGGACAGGGTTAGCAATAGCAATCAGCCCCAGCATTTT
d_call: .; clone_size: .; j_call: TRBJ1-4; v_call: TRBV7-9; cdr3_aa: CASSPGTRGNEKLFF; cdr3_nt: TGTGCCAGCAGCCCAGGGACAAGGGGAAATGAAAAACTGTTTTTT